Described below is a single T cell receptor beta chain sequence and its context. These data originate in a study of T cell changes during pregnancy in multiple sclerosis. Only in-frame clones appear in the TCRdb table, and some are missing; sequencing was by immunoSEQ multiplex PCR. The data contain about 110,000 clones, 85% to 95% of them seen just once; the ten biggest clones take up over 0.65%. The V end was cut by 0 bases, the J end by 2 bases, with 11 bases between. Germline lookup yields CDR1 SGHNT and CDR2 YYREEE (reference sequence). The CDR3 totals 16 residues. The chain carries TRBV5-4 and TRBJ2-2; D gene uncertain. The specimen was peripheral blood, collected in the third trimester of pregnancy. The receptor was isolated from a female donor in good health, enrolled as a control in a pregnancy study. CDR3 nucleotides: TGTGCCAGCAGCTTGGACCCCTATCTAAACACCGGGGAGCTGTTTTTT. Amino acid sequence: CASSLDPYLNTGELFF. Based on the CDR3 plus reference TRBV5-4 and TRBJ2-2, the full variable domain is ETGVTQSPTHLIKTRGQQVTLRCSSQSGHNTVSWYQQALGQGPQFIFQYYREEENGRGNFPPRFSGLQFPNYSSELNVNALELDDSALYLCASSLDPYLNTGELFFGEGSRLTVL.